These 5 T cell receptor beta chains originate from one sample sequenced in a study of cytomegalovirus exposure and HLA in healthy donors. Produced via immunoSEQ multiplex PCR; TCRdb's table is partial and in-frame only. The table has more than 150,000 clones, about 88% seen once. The source material was PBMCs. The receptors originated from a young man in good health and CMV-seronegative.

The V call is TRBV9, the J call TRBJ2-7, with 9 bases fitting TRBD2. Looked up from germline, CDR1 is SGDLS and CDR2 is YYNGEE. This CDR3 spans 15 amino acids. V lost 1 base and J lost 2; bases outside the gene matches: 4. CDR3 region: CASSVNSGRAYEQYF. DNA for the CDR3: TGTGCCAGCAGCGTAAATAGCGGGAGAGCCTACGAGCAGTACTTC.

The chain links TRBV7-2 to TRBJ1-5, with 7 nucleotides matching TRBD1. V lost 7 bases, J lost 6 bases, and 9 bases stayed unmatched. The CDR3 has 14 residues. Germline CDR1 reads SGHTA; CDR2 reads FQGNSA. CDR3 loop: CASNGGQTGQPQHF. DNA of the CDR3: TGTGCCAGCAACGGGGGACAGACTGGTCAGCCCCAGCATTTT.

The chain recombines TRBV7-9 with TRBJ2-7, with 12 bases that match TRBD2. The V segment lost 2 bases and the J segment 4 bases; nucleotides outside the gene matches: 3. Germline assignment: CDR1 SEHNR and CDR2 FQNEAQ (reference sequence). This CDR3 is 15 amino acids long. The CDR3 DNA sequence: TGTGCCAGCAGCTTACTAGCGGGAGGGGATTACGAGCAGTACTTC. This encodes CASSLLAGGDYEQYF.

This chain joins TRBV2 and TRBJ2-2; D uncertain. CDR1 and CDR2 from the germline V gene are SNHLY and FYNNEI. The length of the CDR3 is 10 residues. Trimming cost V 5 bases and J 7 bases, with 2 bases left between them. The CDR3 coding sequence is TGTGCCAGCAGTCACGGGGAGCTGTTTTTT. It specifies CASSHGELFF. The full variable domain, rest sourced from reference TRBV2 and TRBJ2-2, is EPEVTQTPSHQVTQMGQEVILRCVPISNHLYFYWYRQILGQKVEFLVSFYNNEISEKSEIFDDQFSVERPDGSNFTLKIRSTKLEDSAMYFCASSHGELFFGEGSRLTVL.

This rearrangement joins TRBV6-1 to TRBJ2-4; D not resolved. The CDR3 covers 14 residues. V was clipped by 7 bases and J by 0 bases, with 10 bases between them. The germline CDR1 and CDR2 sequences are MNHNS and SASEGT. CDR3 coding DNA: TGTGCCAGCAAACTCCTAGGAGCCAAAAACATTCAGTACTTC. Protein: CASKLLGAKNIQYF.